This TCR beta chain was recovered during a study of CD8 T cells in Susac syndrome. Deletions cut 11 bases from V and 6 bases from J, with 16 bases between. The CDR3 has 13 residues. Germline CDR1 reads SEHNR; CDR2 reads FQNEAQ (reference sequence). Random-hexamer reverse transcription was applied to roughly 0.5 to 1 ug RNA. TCRdb re-analysed the immunoSEQ multiplex PCR reads in MiXCR, keeping a single row per CDR3 protein. Of 150,000 to 190,000 distinct CDR3 sequences in the sample, around 95% were seen once. Only one count was recorded for this clonotype. Sequencing input: CD8+ T cells from PBMCs. The chain recombines TRBV7-9 with TRBJ2-2, with TRBD2 as a possible D gene (6 bases). This receptor was identified in a human donor with multiple sclerosis. Here the CDR3 DNA reads TGTGCCGGATCCGGCCCGGGGGCCGGGGAGCTGTTTTTT. Translation gives CAGSGPGAGELFF.